This T cell receptor (beta chain) was identified during a study of blood T cell repertoires in COVID-19. In the study overall: COVID-19 samples collected from the United States, Italy and Spain covered acute and convalescent phases.

Method: immunoSEQ multiplex PCR; TCRdb's copy keeps in-frame clones and lacks some. The sample holds 400,000 to 550,000 clones, about 89% seen once. Per germline, CDR1 SNHLY and CDR2 FYNNEI. CDR3 length: 17 residues. Trimming shortened V by 8 bases and J by 4 bases, and 21 bases separated the two germline ends. The sample consisted of peripheral blood. The origin of this receptor is a woman in her thirties with acute or convalescent COVID-19. The chain joins TRBV2 to TRBJ1-6, with D possibly being TRBD1 (5 bases). DNA of the CDR3: TGTGCCAGCTCGGGGGGGGGAGTGGCCCCTTATAATTCACCCCTCCACTTT. Translating it yields CASSGGGVAPYNSPLHF. The complete variable domain, with remaining parts taken from reference TRBV2 and TRBJ1-6, reads EPEVTQTPSHQVTQMGQEVILRCVPISNHLYFYWYRQILGQKVEFLVSFYNNEISEKSEIFDDQFSVERPDGSNFTLKIRSTKLEDSAMYFCASSGGGVAPYNSPLHFGNGTRLTVT.